Each of the 2 T cell receptor beta chains below was sequenced from the same sample in a study of CD8 T cells in ankylosing spondylitis. TCRdb reanalysed the 5' RACE reads using MiXCR and keeps one entry per CDR3 protein. Of approximately 340,000 distinct CDR3 sequences detected, approximately 14% appear once; the ten largest clones hold about 1.1%. The sample was blood, either unsorted or a sorted T cell fraction (not recorded which). The receptors originated from a male donor with ankylosing spondylitis or in good health (not recorded which).

This rearrangement joins TRBV20-1 to TRBJ1-6; D uncertain. CDR3 length: 13 residues. Germline V CDR1 and CDR2: DFQATT, SNEGSKA (reference sequence). V shed 3 bases and J shed 4 bases, with 7 bases lying between them. CDR3 DNA sequence: TGCAGTGCTAGTGGCGGATATAATTCACCCCTCCACTTT. Translating gives CSASGGYNSPLHF.

The genes are TRBV25-1 and TRBJ2-1, with D uncertain. The CDR3 consists of 13 residues. CDR1 is MGHDK, CDR2 SYGVNS, per germline. V lost 7 bases, J lost 1 base, and 8 bases lay in between. In DNA form, the CDR3 reads TGTGCCAGCAAAGAGGCTTCCTACAATGAGCAGTTCTTC. It encodes CASKEASYNEQFF.